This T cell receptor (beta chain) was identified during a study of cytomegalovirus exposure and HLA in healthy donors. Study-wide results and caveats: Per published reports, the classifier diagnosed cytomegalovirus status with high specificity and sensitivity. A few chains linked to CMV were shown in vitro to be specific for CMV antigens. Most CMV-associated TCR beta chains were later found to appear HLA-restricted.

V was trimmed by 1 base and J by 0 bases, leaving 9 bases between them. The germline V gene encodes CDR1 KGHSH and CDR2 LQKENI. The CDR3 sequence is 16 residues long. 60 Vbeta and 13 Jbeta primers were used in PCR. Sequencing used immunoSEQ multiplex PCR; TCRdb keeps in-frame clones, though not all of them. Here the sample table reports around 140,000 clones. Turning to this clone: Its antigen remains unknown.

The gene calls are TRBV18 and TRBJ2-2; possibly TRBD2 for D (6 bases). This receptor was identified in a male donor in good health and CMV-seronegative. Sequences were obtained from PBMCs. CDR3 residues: CASSPQRRANTGELFF. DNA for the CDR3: TGTGCCAGCTCACCACAAAGGAGGGCGAACACCGGGGAGCTGTTTTTT.